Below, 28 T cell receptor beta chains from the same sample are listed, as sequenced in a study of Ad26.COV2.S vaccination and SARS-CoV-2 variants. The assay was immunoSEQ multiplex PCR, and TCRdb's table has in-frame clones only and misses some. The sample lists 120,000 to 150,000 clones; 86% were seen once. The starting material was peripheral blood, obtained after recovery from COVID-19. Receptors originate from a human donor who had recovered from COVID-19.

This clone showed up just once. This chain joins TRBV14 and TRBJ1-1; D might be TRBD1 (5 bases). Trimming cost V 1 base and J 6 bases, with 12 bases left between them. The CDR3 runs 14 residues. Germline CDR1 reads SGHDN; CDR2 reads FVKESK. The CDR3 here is CASSQARPGPEAFF. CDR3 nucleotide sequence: TGTGCCAGCAGCCAAGCGAGACCGGGACCTGAAGCTTTCTTT. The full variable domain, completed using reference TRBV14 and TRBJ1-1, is EAGVTQFPSHSVIEKGQTVTLRCDPISGHDNLYWYRRVMGKEIKFLLHFVKESKQDESGMPNNRFLAERTGGTYSTLKVQPAELEDSGVYFCASSQARPGPEAFFGQGTRLTVV.

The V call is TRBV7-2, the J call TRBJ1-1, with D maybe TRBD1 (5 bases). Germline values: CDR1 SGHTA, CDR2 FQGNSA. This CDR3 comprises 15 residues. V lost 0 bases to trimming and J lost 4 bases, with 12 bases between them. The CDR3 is CASSLASGKGTEAFF. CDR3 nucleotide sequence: TGTGCCAGCAGCTTAGCGTCAGGGAAGGGCACTGAAGCTTTCTTT. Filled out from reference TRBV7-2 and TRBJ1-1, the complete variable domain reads GAGVSQSPSNKVTEKGKDVELRCDPISGHTALYWYRQSLGQGLEFLIYFQGNSAPDKSGLPSDRFSAERTGGSVSTLTIQRTQQEDSAVYLCASSLASGKGTEAFFGQGTRLTVV.

Written as DNA, the CDR3 is TGTGCCAGCAGTCTGACAATTAGCACAGATACGCAGTATTTT. It yields the protein CASSLTISTDTQYF. This chain connects TRBV28 to TRBJ2-3, with D unclear. The CDR3 covers 14 residues. V dropped 5 bases and J dropped 0 bases, with 9 bases sitting between them. Germline CDR1 reads MDHEN; CDR2 reads SYDVKM.

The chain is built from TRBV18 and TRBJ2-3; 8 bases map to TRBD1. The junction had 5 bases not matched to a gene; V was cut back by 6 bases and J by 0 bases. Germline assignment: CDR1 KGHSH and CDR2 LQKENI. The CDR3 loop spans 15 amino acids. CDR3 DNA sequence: TGTGCCAGCTCGTACGGACAGGGAAGCACAGATACGCAGTATTTT. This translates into CASSYGQGSTDTQYF.

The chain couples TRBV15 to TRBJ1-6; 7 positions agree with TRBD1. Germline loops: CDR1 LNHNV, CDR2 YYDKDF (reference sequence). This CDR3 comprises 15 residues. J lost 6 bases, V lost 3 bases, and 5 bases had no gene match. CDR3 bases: TGTGCCACCAGCAGTGGGACAGATTCTAATTCACCCCTCCACTTT. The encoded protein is CATSSGTDSNSPLHF.

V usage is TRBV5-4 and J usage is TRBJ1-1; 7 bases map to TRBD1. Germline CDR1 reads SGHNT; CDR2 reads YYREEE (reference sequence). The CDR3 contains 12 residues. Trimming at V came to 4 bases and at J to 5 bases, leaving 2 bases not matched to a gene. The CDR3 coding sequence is TGTGCCAGCAGCCCACAGGGGACTGAAGCTTTCTTT. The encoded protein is CASSPQGTEAFF.

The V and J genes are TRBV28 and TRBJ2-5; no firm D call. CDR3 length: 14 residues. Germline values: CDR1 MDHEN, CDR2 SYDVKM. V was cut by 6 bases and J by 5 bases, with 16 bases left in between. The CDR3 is CASRELLRWETQYF. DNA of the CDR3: TGTGCCAGCAGGGAGCTCCTCCGGTGGGAGACCCAGTACTTC.

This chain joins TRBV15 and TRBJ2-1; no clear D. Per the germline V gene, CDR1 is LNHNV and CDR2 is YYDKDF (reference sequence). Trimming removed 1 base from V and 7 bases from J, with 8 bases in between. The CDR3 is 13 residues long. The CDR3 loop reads CATSRGQRNEQFF. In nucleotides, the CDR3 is TGTGCCACCAGCAGAGGGCAGAGGAATGAGCAGTTCTTC.

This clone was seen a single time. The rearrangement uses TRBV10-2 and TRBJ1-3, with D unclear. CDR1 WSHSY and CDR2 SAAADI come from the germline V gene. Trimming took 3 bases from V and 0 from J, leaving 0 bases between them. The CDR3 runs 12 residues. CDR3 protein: CASSDSGNTIYF. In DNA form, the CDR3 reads TGCGCCAGCAGTGACTCTGGAAACACCATATATTTT.

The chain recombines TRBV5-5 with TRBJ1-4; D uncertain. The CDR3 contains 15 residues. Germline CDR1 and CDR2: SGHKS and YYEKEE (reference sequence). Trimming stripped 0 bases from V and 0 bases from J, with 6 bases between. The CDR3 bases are TGTGCCAGCAGCTTGGGGGGAGCAACTAATGAAAAACTGTTTTTT. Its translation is CASSLGGATNEKLFF.

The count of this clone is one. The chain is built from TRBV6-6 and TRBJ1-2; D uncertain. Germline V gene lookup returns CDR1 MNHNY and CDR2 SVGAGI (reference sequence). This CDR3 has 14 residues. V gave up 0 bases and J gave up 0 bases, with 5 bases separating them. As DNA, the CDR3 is TGTGCCAGCAGTTACTCGGAAACTAACTATGGCTACACCTTC. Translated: CASSYSETNYGYTF.

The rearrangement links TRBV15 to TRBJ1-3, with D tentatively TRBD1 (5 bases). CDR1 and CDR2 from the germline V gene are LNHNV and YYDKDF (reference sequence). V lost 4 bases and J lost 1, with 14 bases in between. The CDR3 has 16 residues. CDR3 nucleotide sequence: TGTGCCACCAGCACTATGAAGACAGTATCTGGAAACACCATATATTTT. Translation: CATSTMKTVSGNTIYF.

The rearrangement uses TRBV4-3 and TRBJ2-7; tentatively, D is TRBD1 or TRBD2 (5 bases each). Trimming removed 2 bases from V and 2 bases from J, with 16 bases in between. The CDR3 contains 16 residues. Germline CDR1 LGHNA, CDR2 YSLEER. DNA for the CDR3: TGCGCCAGCAGCCAATTCACGAGGCAGGGACCCTACGAGCAGTACTTC. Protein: CASSQFTRQGPYEQYF.

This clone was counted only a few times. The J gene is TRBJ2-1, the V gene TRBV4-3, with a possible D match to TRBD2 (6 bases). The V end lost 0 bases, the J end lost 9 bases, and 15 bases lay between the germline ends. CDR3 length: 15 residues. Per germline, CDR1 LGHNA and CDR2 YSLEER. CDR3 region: CASSQDRAGSGEQFF. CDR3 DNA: TGCGCCAGCAGCCAAGATCGGGCGGGGTCAGGTGAGCAGTTCTTC.

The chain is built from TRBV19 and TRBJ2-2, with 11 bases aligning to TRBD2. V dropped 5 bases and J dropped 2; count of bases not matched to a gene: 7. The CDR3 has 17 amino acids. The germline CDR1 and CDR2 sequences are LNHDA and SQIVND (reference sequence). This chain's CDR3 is CASSSPSGGPNTGELFF. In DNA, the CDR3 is TGTGCCAGTAGTTCCCCTAGCGGGGGGCCCAACACCGGGGAGCTGTTTTTT.

The CDR3 DNA is TGTGCCAGCAGCTTGACAGGGATGCCCTACGAGCAGTACTTC. Protein product: CASSLTGMPYEQYF. The chain combines TRBV5-4 with TRBJ2-7, with D possibly TRBD1 on 6 matching bases. The CDR3 has 14 amino acids. Per the germline V gene, CDR1 is SGHNT and CDR2 is YYREEE (reference sequence). V lost 1 base and J lost 2, with 10 bases in between.

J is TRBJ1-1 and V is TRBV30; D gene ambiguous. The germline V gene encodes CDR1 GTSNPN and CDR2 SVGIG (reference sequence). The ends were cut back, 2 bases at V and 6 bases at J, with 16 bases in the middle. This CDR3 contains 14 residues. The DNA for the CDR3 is TGTGCCTGGAGTACACGGGAGACATGGCCTGAAGCTTTCTTT. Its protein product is CAWSTRETWPEAFF.

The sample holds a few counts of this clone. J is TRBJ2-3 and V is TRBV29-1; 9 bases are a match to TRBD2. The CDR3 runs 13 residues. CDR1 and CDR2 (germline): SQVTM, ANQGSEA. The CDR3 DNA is TGCGAAGTCCGGCTAGCGGGAACAGATACGCAGTATTTT. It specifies CEVRLAGTDTQYF.

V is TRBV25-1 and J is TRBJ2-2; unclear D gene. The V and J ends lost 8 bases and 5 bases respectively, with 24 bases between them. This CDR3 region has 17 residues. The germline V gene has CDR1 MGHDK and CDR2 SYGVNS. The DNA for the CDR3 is TGTGCCAGCTCCCCCCCCTGGGGTCGCCGAAGGACCGGGGAGCTGTTTTTT. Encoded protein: CASSPPWGRRRTGELFF.

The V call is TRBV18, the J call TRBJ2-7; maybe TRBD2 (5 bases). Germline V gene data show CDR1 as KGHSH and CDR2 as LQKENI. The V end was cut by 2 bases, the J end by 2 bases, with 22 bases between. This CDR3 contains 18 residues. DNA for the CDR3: TGTGCCAGCTCACCAGTGGAGTTCGGGAATAGCTGGACCTACGAGCAGTACTTC. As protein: CASSPVEFGNSWTYEQYF. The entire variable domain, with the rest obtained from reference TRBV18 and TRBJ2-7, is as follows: NAGVMQNPRHLVRRRGQEARLRCSPMKGHSHVYWYRQLPEEGLKFMVYLQKENIIDESGMPKERFSAEFPKEGPSILRIQQVVRGDSAAYFCASSPVEFGNSWTYEQYFGPGTRLTVT.

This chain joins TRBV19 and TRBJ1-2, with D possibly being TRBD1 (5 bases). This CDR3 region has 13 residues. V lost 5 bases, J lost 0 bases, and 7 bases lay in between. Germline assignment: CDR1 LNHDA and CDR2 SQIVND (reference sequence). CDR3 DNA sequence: TGTGCCAGTAGTCCGACAGCTAACTATGGCTACACCTTC. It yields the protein CASSPTANYGYTF.

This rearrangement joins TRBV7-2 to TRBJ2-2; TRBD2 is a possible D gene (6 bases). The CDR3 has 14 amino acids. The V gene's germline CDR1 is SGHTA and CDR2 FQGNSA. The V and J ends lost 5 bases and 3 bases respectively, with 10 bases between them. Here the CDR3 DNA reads TGTGCCAGCAGCAGGGACTCTTACACCGGGGAGCTGTTTTTT. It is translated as CASSRDSYTGELFF.

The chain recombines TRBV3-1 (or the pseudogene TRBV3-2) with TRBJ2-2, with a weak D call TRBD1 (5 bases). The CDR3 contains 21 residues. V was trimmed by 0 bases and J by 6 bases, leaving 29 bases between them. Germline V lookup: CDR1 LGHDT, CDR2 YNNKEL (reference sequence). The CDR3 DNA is TGTGCCAGCAGCCAAGATGGTCGAAGGGGCGAGAGGAACGCGAGCTCCGGGGAGCTGTTTTTT. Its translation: CASSQDGRRGERNASSGELFF.

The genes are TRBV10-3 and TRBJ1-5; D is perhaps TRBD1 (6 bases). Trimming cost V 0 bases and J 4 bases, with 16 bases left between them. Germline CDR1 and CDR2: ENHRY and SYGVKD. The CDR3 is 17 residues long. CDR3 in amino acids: CAISESGGPRGNQPQHF. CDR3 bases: TGTGCCATCAGTGAGTCGGGGGGGCCCCGAGGAAATCAGCCCCAGCATTTT.

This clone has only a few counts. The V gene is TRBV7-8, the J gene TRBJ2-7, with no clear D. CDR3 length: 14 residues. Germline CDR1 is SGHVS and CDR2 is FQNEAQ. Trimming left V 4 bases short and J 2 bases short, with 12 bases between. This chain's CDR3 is CASSSFGLTYEQYF. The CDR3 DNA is TGTGCCAGCAGCTCCTTCGGGCTAACCTACGAGCAGTACTTC.

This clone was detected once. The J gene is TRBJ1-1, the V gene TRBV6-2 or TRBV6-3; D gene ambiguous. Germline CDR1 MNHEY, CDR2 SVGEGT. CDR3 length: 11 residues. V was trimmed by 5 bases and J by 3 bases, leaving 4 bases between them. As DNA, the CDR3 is TGTGCCAGCAGTAAGTACACTGAAGCTTTCTTT. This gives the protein CASSKYTEAFF.

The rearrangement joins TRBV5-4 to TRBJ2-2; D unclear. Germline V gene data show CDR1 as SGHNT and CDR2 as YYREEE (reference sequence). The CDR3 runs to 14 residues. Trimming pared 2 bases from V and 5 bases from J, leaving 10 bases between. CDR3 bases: TGTGCCAGCAGCTTCCTTGGGGATACCGGGGAGCTGTTTTTT. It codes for CASSFLGDTGELFF.

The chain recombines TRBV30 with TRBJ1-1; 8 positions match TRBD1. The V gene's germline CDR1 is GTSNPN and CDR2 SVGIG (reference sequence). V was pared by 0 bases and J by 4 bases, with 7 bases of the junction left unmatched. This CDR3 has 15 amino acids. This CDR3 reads CAWSVGHRGSTEAFF. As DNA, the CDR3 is TGTGCCTGGAGTGTAGGCCACAGGGGGAGCACTGAAGCTTTCTTT.